One T cell receptor beta chain is described in this entry. Its antigen is unidentified. The sample comes from a study of T cells in pancreatic ductal adenocarcinoma. Surgery without prior neoadjuvant therapy was the treatment of the selected pancreatic ductal adenocarcinoma patients. Study-level findings and limits: Tumors hold more CD45RO+ effector T cells, which may bias toward lower diversity. Unique clonotypes were roughly 8-fold more numerous in blood than in tumor. The resected cohort was biased toward the minority with early-stage disease. Mean clonality was approximately 0.11 in tumors and roughly 0.066 in blood, not significantly different.

The CDR3 is 15 amino acids. Germline values: CDR1 KGHSH, CDR2 LQKENI. V gave up 1 base and J gave up 9 bases; unmatched junction bases: 4. Assay: immunoSEQ multiplex PCR; the TCRdb copy retains only in-frame clones and omits some. The data show 85,000 to 120,000 clones, about 95% seen once. This rearrangement joins TRBV18 to TRBJ2-4, with 12 nucleotides matching TRBD2. This receptor was obtained from a human donor with pancreatic ductal adenocarcinoma. The specimen sequenced was PBMCs. CDR3 sequence: CASSPRLAGEVIQYF. For the CDR3, the DNA is TGTGCCAGCTCACCACGACTAGCGGGAGAGGTCATTCAGTACTTC.